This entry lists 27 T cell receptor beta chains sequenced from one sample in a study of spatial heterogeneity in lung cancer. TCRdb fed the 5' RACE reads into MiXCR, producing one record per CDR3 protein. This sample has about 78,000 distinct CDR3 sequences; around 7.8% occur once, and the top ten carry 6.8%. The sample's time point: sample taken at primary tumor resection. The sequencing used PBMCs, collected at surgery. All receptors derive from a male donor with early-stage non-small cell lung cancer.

CDR3 in amino acids: CASSTGESWTGELFF. The CDR3 DNA is TGCGCCAGCAGTACAGGGGAGAGCTGGACCGGGGAGCTGTTTTTT. The chain links TRBV10-1 to TRBJ2-2; 7 nucleotides align to TRBD1. J gave up 5 bases and V 5 bases, and 8 bases lay outside the gene matches. Germline CDR1 and CDR2: WNHNN and SYGVQD (reference sequence). The CDR3 loop spans 15 amino acids.

CDR3 in amino acids: CASSVAQVNEQFF. The CDR3 nucleotides are TGTGCCAGCAGTGTCGCCCAGGTCAATGAGCAGTTCTTC. This sequence joins TRBV2 and TRBJ2-1; no reliable D call. V gave up 4 bases and J gave up 6 bases, with 10 bases separating them. CDR3 length: 13 amino acids. Germline values: CDR1 SNHLY, CDR2 FYNNEI. Combining the CDR3 with reference TRBV2 and TRBJ2-1 gives the whole variable domain EPEVTQTPSHQVTQMGQEVILRCVPISNHLYFYWYRQILGQKVEFLVSFYNNEISEKSEIFDDQFSVERPDGSNFTLKIRSTKLEDSAMYFCASSVAQVNEQFFGPGTRLTVL.

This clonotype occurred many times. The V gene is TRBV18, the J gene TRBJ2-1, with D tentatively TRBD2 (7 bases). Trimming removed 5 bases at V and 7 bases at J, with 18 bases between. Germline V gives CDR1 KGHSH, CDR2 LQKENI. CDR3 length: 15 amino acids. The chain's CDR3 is CASSSVAGAYNEQFF. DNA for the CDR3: TGTGCCAGCTCATCAGTGGCGGGGGCTTATAATGAGCAGTTCTTC.

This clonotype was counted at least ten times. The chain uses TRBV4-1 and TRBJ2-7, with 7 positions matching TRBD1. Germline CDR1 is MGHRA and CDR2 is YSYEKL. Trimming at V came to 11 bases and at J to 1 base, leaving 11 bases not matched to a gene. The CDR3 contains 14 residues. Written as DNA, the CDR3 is TGCGCCTCGAAAGAAGGGGGCGCATCCTACGAGCAGTACTTC. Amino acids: CASKEGGASYEQYF.

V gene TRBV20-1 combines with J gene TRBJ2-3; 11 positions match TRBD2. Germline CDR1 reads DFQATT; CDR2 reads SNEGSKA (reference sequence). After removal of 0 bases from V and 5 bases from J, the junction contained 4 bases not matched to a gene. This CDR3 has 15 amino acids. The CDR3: CSARDPGTSGDTQYF. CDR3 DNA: TGCAGTGCTAGAGATCCCGGGACTAGCGGAGATACGCAGTATTTT.

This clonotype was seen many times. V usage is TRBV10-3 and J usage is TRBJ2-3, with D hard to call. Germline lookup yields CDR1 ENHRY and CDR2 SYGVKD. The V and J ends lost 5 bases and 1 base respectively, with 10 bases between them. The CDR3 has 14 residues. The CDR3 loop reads CAISLVGGTDTQYF. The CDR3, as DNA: TGTGCCATCAGTCTCGTTGGGGGCACAGATACGCAGTATTTT.

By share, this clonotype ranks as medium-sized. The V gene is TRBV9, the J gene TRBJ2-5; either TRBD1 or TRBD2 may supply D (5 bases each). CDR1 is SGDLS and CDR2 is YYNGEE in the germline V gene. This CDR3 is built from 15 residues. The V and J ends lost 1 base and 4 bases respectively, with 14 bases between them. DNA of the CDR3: TGTGCCAGCAGCGTACTGGGGGTAATAGGAGAGACCCAGTACTTC. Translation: CASSVLGVIGETQYF.

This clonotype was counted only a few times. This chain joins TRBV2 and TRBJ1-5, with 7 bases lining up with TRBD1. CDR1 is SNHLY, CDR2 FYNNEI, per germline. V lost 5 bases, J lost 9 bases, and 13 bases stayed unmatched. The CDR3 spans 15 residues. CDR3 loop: CASSSTGEGVLPQHF. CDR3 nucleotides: TGTGCCAGCAGTTCCACAGGGGAGGGTGTTTTGCCCCAGCATTTT.

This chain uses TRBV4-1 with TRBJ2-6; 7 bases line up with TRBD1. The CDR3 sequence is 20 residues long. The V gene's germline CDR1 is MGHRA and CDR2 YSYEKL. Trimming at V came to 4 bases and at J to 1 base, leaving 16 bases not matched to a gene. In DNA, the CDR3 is TGCGCCAGCAGCCCCTGGGGTCAGACAGGGCCCCAATCTGGGGCCAACGTCCTGACTTTC. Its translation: CASSPWGQTGPQSGANVLTF.

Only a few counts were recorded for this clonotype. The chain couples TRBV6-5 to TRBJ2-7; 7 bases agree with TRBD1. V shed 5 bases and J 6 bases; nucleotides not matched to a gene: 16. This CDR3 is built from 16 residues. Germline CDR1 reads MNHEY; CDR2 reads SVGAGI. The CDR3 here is CASSHARQGTPGEQYF. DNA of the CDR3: TGTGCCAGCAGTCACGCCCGACAGGGAACGCCGGGCGAGCAGTACTTC.

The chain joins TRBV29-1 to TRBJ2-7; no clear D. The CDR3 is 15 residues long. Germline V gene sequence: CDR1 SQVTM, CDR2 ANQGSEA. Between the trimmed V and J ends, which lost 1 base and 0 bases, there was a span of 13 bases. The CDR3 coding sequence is TGCAGCGTTGAAGCTTGGCGGAGAAGCTCCTACGAGCAGTACTTC. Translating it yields CSVEAWRRSSYEQYF.

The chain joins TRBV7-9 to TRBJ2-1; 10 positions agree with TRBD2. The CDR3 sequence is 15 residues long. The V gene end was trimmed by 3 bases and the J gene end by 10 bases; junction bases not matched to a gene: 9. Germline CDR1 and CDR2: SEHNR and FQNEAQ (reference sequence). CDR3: CASSFWLAGEGEQFF. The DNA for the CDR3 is TGTGCCAGCAGCTTCTGGCTAGCGGGAGAAGGGGAGCAGTTCTTC.

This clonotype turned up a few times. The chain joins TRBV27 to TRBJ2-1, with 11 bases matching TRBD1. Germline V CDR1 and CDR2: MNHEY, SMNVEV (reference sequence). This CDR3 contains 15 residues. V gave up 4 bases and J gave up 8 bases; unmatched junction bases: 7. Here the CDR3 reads CASSWDRGKGDEQFF. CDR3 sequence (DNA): TGTGCCAGCAGTTGGGACAGGGGGAAAGGTGATGAGCAGTTCTTC.

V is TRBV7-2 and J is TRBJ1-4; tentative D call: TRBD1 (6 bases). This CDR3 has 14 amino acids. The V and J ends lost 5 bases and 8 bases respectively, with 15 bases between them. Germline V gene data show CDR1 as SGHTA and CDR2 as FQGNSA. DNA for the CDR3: TGTGCCAGCAGCCCTAGACAGGCAGCGGAAAAACTGTTTTTT. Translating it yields CASSPRQAAEKLFF.

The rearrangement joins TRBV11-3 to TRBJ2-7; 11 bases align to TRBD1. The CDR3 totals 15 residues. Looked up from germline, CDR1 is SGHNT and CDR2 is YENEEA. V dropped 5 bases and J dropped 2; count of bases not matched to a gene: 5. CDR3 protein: CASSLPGQGAYEQYF. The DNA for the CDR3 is TGTGCCAGCAGCCTCCCGGGACAGGGGGCCTACGAGCAGTACTTC. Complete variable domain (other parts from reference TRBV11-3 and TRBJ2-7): EAGVVQSPRYKIIEKKQPVAFWCNPISGHNTLYWYLQNLGQGPELLIRYENEEAVDDSQLPKDRFSAERLKGVDSTLKIQPAELGDSAVYLCASSLPGQGAYEQYFGPGTRLTVT.

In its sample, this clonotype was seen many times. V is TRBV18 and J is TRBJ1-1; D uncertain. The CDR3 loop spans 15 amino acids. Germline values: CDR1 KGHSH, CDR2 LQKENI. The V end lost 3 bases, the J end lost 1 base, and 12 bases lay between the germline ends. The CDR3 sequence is CASSPNTVSNTEAFF. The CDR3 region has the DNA TGTGCCAGCTCACCGAACACAGTTTCGAACACTGAAGCTTTCTTT.

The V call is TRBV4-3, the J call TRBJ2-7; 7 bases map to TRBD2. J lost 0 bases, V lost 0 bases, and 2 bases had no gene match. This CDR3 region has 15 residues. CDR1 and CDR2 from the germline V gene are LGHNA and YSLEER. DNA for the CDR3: TGCGCCAGCAGCCAAGATCTAGCGGCCTCCTACGAGCAGTACTTC. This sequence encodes CASSQDLAASYEQYF.

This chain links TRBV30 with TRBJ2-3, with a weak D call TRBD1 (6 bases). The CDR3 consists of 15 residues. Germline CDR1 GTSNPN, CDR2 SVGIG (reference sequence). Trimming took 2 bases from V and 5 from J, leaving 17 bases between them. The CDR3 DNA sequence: TGTGCCTGGAGTAGAGGGACAACAGGTGGAGATACGCAGTATTTT. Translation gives CAWSRGTTGGDTQYF.

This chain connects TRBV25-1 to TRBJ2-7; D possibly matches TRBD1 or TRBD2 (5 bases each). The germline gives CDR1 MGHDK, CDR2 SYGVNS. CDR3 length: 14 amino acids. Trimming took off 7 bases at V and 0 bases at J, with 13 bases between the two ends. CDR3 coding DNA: TGTGCCAGCAACAGGACTCCCCTCTCCTACGAGCAGTACTTC. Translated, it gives CASNRTPLSYEQYF.

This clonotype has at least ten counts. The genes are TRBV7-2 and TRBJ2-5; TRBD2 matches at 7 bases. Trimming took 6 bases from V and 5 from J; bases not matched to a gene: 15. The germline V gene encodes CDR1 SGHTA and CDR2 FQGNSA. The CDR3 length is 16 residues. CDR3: CASRVGGSGFQETQYF. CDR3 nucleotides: TGTGCCAGCAGAGTTGGGGGTAGCGGGTTCCAGGAGACCCAGTACTTC. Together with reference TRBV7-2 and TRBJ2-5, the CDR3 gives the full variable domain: GAGVSQSPSNKVTEKGKDVELRCDPISGHTALYWYRQSLGQGLEFLIYFQGNSAPDKSGLPSDRFSAERTGGSVSTLTIQRTQQEDSAVYLCASRVGGSGFQETQYFGPGTRLLVL.

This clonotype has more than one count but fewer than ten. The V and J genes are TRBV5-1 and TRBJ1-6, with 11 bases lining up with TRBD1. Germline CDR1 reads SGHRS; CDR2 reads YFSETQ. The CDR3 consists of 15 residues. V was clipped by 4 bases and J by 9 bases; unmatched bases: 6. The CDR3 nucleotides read TGCGCCAGCAGCGAAGGACAGGGGGCATTTTCACCCCTCCACTTT. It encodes CASSEGQGAFSPLHF.

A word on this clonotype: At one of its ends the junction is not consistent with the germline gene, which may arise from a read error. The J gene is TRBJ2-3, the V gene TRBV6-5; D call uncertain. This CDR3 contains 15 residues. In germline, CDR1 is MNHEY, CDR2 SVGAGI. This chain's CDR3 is CVSIRSLTSTDTQYF. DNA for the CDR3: TGTGTCAGCATCAGGTCGCTCACTTCCACAGATACGCAGTATTTT.

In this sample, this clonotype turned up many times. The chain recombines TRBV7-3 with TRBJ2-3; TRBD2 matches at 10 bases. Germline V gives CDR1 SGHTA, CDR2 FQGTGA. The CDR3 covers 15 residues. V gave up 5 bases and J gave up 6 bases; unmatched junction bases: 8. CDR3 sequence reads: CASSHSGRPGDTQYF. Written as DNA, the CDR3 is TGTGCCAGCAGCCATAGCGGGAGGCCAGGGGATACGCAGTATTTT.

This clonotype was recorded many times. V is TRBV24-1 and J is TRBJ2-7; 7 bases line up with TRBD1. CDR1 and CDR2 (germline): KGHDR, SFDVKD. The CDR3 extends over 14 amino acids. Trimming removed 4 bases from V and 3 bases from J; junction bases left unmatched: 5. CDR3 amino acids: CATSDPDRNYEQYF. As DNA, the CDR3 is TGTGCCACCAGTGACCCGGACAGGAACTACGAGCAGTACTTC.

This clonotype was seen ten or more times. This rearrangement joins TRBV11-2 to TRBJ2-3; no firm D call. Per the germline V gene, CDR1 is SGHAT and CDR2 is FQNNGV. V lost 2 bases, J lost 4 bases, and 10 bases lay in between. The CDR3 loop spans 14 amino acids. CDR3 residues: CASSLTDGPDTQYF. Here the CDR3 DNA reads TGTGCCAGCAGCTTAACAGATGGGCCAGATACGCAGTATTTT.

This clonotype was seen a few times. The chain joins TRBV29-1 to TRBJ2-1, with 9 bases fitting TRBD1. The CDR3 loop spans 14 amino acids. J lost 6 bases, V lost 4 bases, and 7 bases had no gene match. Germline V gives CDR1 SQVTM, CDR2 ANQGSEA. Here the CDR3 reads CSVVTGQGANEQFF. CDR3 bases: TGCAGCGTTGTGACGGGACAGGGAGCCAATGAGCAGTTCTTC.

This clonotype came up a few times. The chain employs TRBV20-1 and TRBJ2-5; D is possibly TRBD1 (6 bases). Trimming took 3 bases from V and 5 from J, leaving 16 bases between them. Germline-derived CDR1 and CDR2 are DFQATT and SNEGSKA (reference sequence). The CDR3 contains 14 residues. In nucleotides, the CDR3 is TGCAGTGCTAGTCAGGACAGCCAAGGGGAGACCCAGTACTTC. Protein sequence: CSASQDSQGETQYF.